Sequencing of this T cell receptor beta chain was carried out in a study of blood T cell repertoires in COVID-19. V was shortened by 5 bases and J by 0 bases, with 7 bases between the two germline ends. Germline V gene lookup returns CDR1 KGHDR and CDR2 SFDVKD. The CDR3 is 13 amino acids. Patients of the Seattle cohort, enrolled during active infection, were followed longitudinally. Original processing methods: Amplification of reference gene primers provided the estimated nucleated cell counts. The protocol was immunoSEQ multiplex PCR, while the TCRdb copy is restricted to in-frame clones and leaves out a portion. The DNA was the basis for D and trimming; V, J and clone size are from that table. Of 350,000 or so clones listed, about 90% were seen once; the top ten hold around 9.3%.

J is TRBJ2-7 and V is TRBV24-1; D not resolved. The TCR sequence derives from a woman aged 25 to 45 with COVID-19, enrolled during active disease. The sample taken for sequencing was peripheral blood. The CDR3: CATSGTDSYEQYF. The CDR3 DNA follows: TGTGCCACCAGTGGCACAGACTCCTACGAGCAGTACTTC.